These 29 T cell receptor beta chains were all obtained from the same sample, sequenced in a study of blood T cell repertoires in COVID-19. Data came from immunoSEQ multiplex PCR; TCRdb stores just in-frame clones and leaves some out. Among about 78,000 clones listed, 90% were seen once. Sequencing input: peripheral blood. All receptors come from a woman aged 80 or over with active or convalescent COVID-19.

J is TRBJ2-7 and V is TRBV19; 7 nucleotides line up with TRBD2. Germline V lookup: CDR1 LNHDA, CDR2 SQIVND (reference sequence). The CDR3 runs to 13 residues. V lost 10 bases and J lost 4; bases outside the gene matches: 10. The CDR3 protein is CATRHGSGYEQYF. The CDR3 DNA is TGTGCCACTCGGCACGGTAGCGGGTACGAGCAGTACTTC.

J is TRBJ1-1 and V is TRBV5-1; no reliable D call. Germline V gives CDR1 SGHRS, CDR2 YFSETQ. The CDR3 is 14 residues long. Between the trimmed V and J ends, which lost 0 bases and 0 bases, there was a span of 6 bases. CDR3 coding DNA: TGCGCCAGCAGCTTGGCTCCTATGAACACTGAAGCTTTCTTT. Residues: CASSLAPMNTEAFF.

V is TRBV28 and J is TRBJ2-1, with D possibly TRBD2 on 5 matching bases. CDR1 and CDR2 (germline): MDHEN, SYDVKM. CDR3 length: 15 residues. The V end was cut by 6 bases, the J end by 4 bases, with 16 bases between. The CDR3 DNA is TGTGCCAGCAGGACCTACCGGGATGGGTACAATGAGCAGTTCTTC. Translation gives CASRTYRDGYNEQFF.

The chain carries TRBV6-1 and TRBJ2-5, with D possibly matching TRBD1 (6 bases). V shed 2 bases and J shed 1 base, with 11 bases lying between them. Germline CDR1 and CDR2: MNHNS and SASEGT. This CDR3 contains 15 residues. The CDR3: CASSESRTAQETQYF. In DNA form, the CDR3 reads TGTGCCAGCAGTGAAAGCAGGACAGCCCAAGAGACCCAGTACTTC.

The V call is TRBV5-1, the J call TRBJ2-1, with 16 positions matching TRBD2. V was pared by 2 bases and J by 5 bases, with 10 bases of the junction left unmatched. CDR3 length: 19 amino acids. Germline CDR1 reads SGHRS; CDR2 reads YFSETQ. The CDR3 spells CASSFGGLAGGIGNNEQFF. In nucleotides, the CDR3 is TGCGCCAGCAGCTTTGGGGGACTAGCGGGAGGGATAGGGAACAATGAGCAGTTCTTC.

The chain couples TRBV2 to TRBJ2-7; TRBD1 might be the D (5 bases). Germline loops: CDR1 SNHLY, CDR2 FYNNEI. The germline V and J ends were trimmed by 6 bases and 0 bases, with 9 bases remaining between them. The CDR3 extends over 13 amino acids. The CDR3 DNA follows: TGTGCCAGCAGGGGGCCAAGCTCCTACGAGCAGTACTTC. Protein product: CASRGPSSYEQYF. The full variable domain, rest sourced from reference TRBV2 and TRBJ2-7, is EPEVTQTPSHQVTQMGQEVILRCVPISNHLYFYWYRQILGQKVEFLVSFYNNEISEKSEIFDDQFSVERPDGSNFTLKIRSTKLEDSAMYFCASRGPSSYEQYFGPGTRLTVT.

The table lists this clone with a few counts. The CDR3 reads CASSLGSSGFYEQYF. CDR3 nucleotides: TGTGCCAGCAGCTTGGGTTCCAGCGGGTTCTACGAGCAGTACTTC. This sequence joins TRBV5-6 and TRBJ2-7, with D possibly TRBD2 on 6 matching bases. The V and J ends lost 0 bases and 3 bases respectively, with 13 bases between them. The germline V gene has CDR1 SGHDT and CDR2 YYEEEE. The CDR3 is 15 residues long.

The table lists this clone with a few counts. The chain joins TRBV4-2 to TRBJ1-3; possible D gene TRBD1, 6 bases. Between the trimmed V and J ends, which lost 0 bases and 2 bases, there was a span of 8 bases. Germline CDR1 LGHNA, CDR2 YNFKEQ. This CDR3 has 15 amino acids. The CDR3 nucleotides read TGTGCCAGCAGCCAAGAGTGGACAGCTGGAAACACCATATATTTT. It yields the protein CASSQEWTAGNTIYF.

The chain employs TRBV28 and TRBJ2-1; possible D gene TRBD2, 5 bases. Germline V gene sequence: CDR1 MDHEN, CDR2 SYDVKM. The V end lost 8 bases, the J end lost 0 bases, and 14 bases lay between the germline ends. The CDR3 is 15 amino acids. This CDR3 reads CASRPAGDSYNEQFF. The CDR3 nucleotides are TGTGCCAGCCGCCCTGCGGGCGACTCCTACAATGAGCAGTTCTTC.

The chain links TRBV12-3 or TRBV12-4 to TRBJ1-3, with D tentatively TRBD1 (6 bases). The CDR3 sequence is 13 residues long. Trimming took off 6 bases at V and 3 bases at J, with 9 bases between the two ends. The CDR3 protein is CASRQGFGNTIYF. CDR3 sequence (DNA): TGTGCCAGCAGACAGGGTTTTGGAAACACCATATATTTT.

This chain joins TRBV2 and TRBJ2-6; D might be TRBD2 (5 bases). CDR3 length: 15 amino acids. Trimming pared 4 bases from V and 0 bases from J, leaving 7 bases between. Germline-derived CDR1 and CDR2 are SNHLY and FYNNEI. The CDR3 here is CASSAGNSGANVLTF. The DNA of the CDR3 is TGTGCCAGCAGTGCCGGGAACTCTGGGGCCAACGTCCTGACTTTC.

The chain combines TRBV2 with TRBJ2-5; TRBD2 aligns across 12 bases. Germline CDR1 and CDR2: SNHLY and FYNNEI. The CDR3 sequence is 14 residues long. V was clipped by 6 bases and J by 1 base; unmatched bases: 0. The CDR3 protein is CASRGLAGQETQYF. CDR3 nucleotides: TGTGCCAGCAGGGGACTAGCGGGCCAAGAGACCCAGTACTTC.

This clone was seen a single time. The V gene is TRBV5-6, the J gene TRBJ1-1; D unclear. The CDR3 sequence is 14 residues long. CDR1 and CDR2 (germline): SGHDT, YYEEEE. Deletions cut 4 bases from V and 0 bases from J, with 10 bases between. The CDR3, as DNA: TGTGCCAGCAGCCCCACGGGGTTGAACACTGAAGCTTTCTTT. Protein product: CASSPTGLNTEAFF.

This clone has only a few counts. This chain connects TRBV3-1 (or the pseudogene TRBV3-2) to TRBJ1-3, with D tentatively TRBD1 (5 bases). The CDR3 length is 15 residues. The germline V gene encodes CDR1 LGHDT and CDR2 YNNKEL (reference sequence). Trimming stripped 3 bases from V and 0 bases from J, with 9 bases between. The CDR3 DNA follows: TGTGCCAGCAGCCAGCACAGGCCCTCTGGAAACACCATATATTTT. It encodes CASSQHRPSGNTIYF.

V is TRBV12-2 and J is TRBJ2-7; the table's D call of TRBD2 was not tested on the DNA. TRBV12-2 is a listed pseudogene. This CDR3 is 20 amino acids long. The CDR3 nucleotides read TGTGCAAGTCCTTGTAGTGGAGATTTTAGATCGAGCGGGATATACTACGAGCAGTACTTC. Amino acids: CASPCSGDFRSSGIYYEQYF.

The chain has TRBV18 and TRBJ2-5, with a tentative D call TRBD1 (5 bases). This CDR3 comprises 15 residues. V was pared by 0 bases and J by 4 bases, with 12 bases between. Germline V gives CDR1 KGHSH, CDR2 LQKENI. CDR3 nucleotides: TGTGCCAGCTCACCACCCAGGAACCAGGGAGAGACCCAGTACTTC. Protein sequence: CASSPPRNQGETQYF.

V is TRBV27 and J is TRBJ2-7, with D possibly being TRBD2 (5 bases). CDR3 length equals 14 residues. V dropped 2 bases and J dropped 4 bases, with 12 bases sitting between them. Germline CDR1 is MNHEY and CDR2 is SMNVEV (reference sequence). The CDR3 DNA reads TGTGCCAGCAGTTTAGTAGGAGGTTCGTACGAGCAGTACTTC. It specifies CASSLVGGSYEQYF.

J is TRBJ1-6 and V is TRBV6-5, with TRBD1 matching over 11 bases. V shed 11 bases, J shed 3 bases, and the junction held 3 bases outside the gene matches. The CDR3 has 14 residues. Germline-derived CDR1 and CDR2 are MNHEY and SVGAGI. CDR3 sequence (DNA): TGTGCCGGACAGGGGGCGCACTATAATTCACCCCTCCACTTT. It translates to CAGQGAHYNSPLHF.

This clone was seen a handful of times. V and J are TRBV28 and TRBJ1-5; D may be TRBD1 (5 bases). V was cut by 6 bases and J by 4 bases, with 13 bases left in between. CDR3 size: 14 residues. Per germline, CDR1 MDHEN and CDR2 SYDVKM. Here the CDR3 DNA reads TGTGCCAGCAGAAGGGGCGGGAGTAATCAGCCCCAGCATTTT. This sequence encodes CASRRGGSNQPQHF.

This clone was counted between two and nine times. The rearrangement uses TRBV7-2 and TRBJ1-1, with D possibly matching TRBD1 (6 bases). Germline V gives CDR1 SGHTA, CDR2 FQGNSA. The CDR3 is made up of 14 amino acids. The V end lost 3 bases, the J end lost 10 bases, and 18 bases lay between the germline ends. DNA of the CDR3: TGTGCCAGCAGCTTGGGTCTACAGGGAACTATAGCTTTCTTT. Translated: CASSLGLQGTIAFF.

The rearrangement links TRBV4-3 to TRBJ2-7, with TRBD1 matching 12 bases. The length of the CDR3 is 16 residues. Trimming cost V 3 bases and J 9 bases; bases outside gene matches: 12. Per germline, CDR1 LGHNA and CDR2 YSLEER. The CDR3 loop reads CASSQTSGTGGARQYF. The CDR3 DNA is TGCGCCAGCAGCCAGACCTCCGGGACAGGGGGCGCGCGGCAGTACTTC.

The chain uses TRBV5-1 and TRBJ2-1, with 12 positions matching TRBD1. This CDR3 has 15 residues. The germline gives CDR1 SGHRS, CDR2 YFSETQ. J gave up 6 bases and V 5 bases, and 6 bases lay outside the gene matches. The CDR3 region has the DNA TGCGCCAGCAGGGACGGGACAGGGGGCTTCAATGAGCAGTTCTTC. Its translation: CASRDGTGGFNEQFF.

The chain joins TRBV5-1 to TRBJ2-1; possible D gene TRBD2, 6 bases. Between the trimmed V and J ends, which lost 0 bases and 0 bases, there was a span of 13 bases. Germline V gene sequence: CDR1 SGHRS, CDR2 YFSETQ. The CDR3 length is 17 residues. In DNA form, the CDR3 reads TGCGCCAGCAGCTTGGACCTCTCGCGGGGCTCCTACAATGAGCAGTTCTTC. Translating gives CASSLDLSRGSYNEQFF.

This rearrangement joins TRBV6-5 to TRBJ1-1, with a weak D call TRBD1 (6 bases). Germline CDR1 and CDR2: MNHEY and SVGAGI. V lost 6 bases, J lost 0 bases, and 8 bases lay in between. CDR3 size: 13 residues. The CDR3 region has the DNA TGTGCCAGCAGGGGGGCCGTGAACACTGAAGCTTTCTTT. It yields the protein CASRGAVNTEAFF.

This chain links TRBV18 with TRBJ2-1; 9 positions match TRBD2. The germline CDR1 and CDR2 sequences are KGHSH and LQKENI. Trimming removed 3 bases from V and 1 base from J; junction bases left unmatched: 4. The CDR3 loop spans 16 amino acids. The CDR3 spells CASSPNSGSSYNEQFF. DNA of the CDR3: TGTGCCAGCTCACCCAATAGCGGGAGTTCCTACAATGAGCAGTTCTTC.

The gene calls are TRBV5-1 and TRBJ2-7; D perhaps matches TRBD2 (6 bases). CDR3 length: 17 amino acids. Per germline, CDR1 SGHRS and CDR2 YFSETQ. Trimming left V 0 bases short and J 2 bases short, with 18 bases between. The CDR3 DNA reads TGCGCCAGCAGCTTGGAAACAGCATTGGGAGGTACCTACGAGCAGTACTTC. Amino acid sequence: CASSLETALGGTYEQYF.

This sequence joins TRBV6-2 or TRBV6-3 and TRBJ2-7; no clear D gene. V was clipped by 7 bases and J by 2 bases, with 15 bases between them. The CDR3 is made up of 14 amino acids. CDR1 MNHEY and CDR2 SVGEGT come from the germline V gene. CDR3 bases: TGTGCCAGCACCCCTGGAACAGTTACCTACGAGCAGTACTTC. Translating gives CASTPGTVTYEQYF.

The V gene is TRBV3-1 (or the pseudogene TRBV3-2), the J gene TRBJ2-1, with TRBD2 matching over 9 bases. CDR3 length: 15 residues. Per the germline V gene, CDR1 is LGHDT and CDR2 is YNNKEL (reference sequence). V was pared by 1 base and J by 8 bases, with 6 bases of the junction left unmatched. CDR3 coding DNA: TGTGCCAGCAGCCAAGGTTACGGCGGGAGGGATGAGCAGTTCTTC. Translation gives CASSQGYGGRDEQFF.

The rearrangement joins TRBV9 to TRBJ2-1, with D unclear. Germline values: CDR1 SGDLS, CDR2 YYNGEE. V lost 2 bases to trimming and J lost 0 bases, with 12 bases between them. The CDR3 sequence is 16 residues long. The CDR3 nucleotides are TGTGCCAGCAGCGTCCAGACTGATCCCTCCTACAATGAGCAGTTCTTC. Amino acid sequence: CASSVQTDPSYNEQFF.